These 10 T cell receptor beta chains were sequenced from one sample in a study of shared clonotypes between healthy human individuals. Naive CD8 cells, CD45RO-negative and positively selected for CCR7, excluded terminally differentiated effector memory CD45RA+ cells. Data came from immunoSEQ multiplex PCR; TCRdb stores just in-frame clones and leaves some out. Here the sample spans 1.5 million to 2.5 million clones, roughly 95% being singletons. The sequencing sample was made of naive CD8+ T cells sorted from blood. All receptors derive from a man between 18 and 35 years old in good health.

CDR3 residues: CASSLLTPPYEQYF. DNA of the CDR3: TGTGCCAGCAGCTTGTTAACTCCTCCCTACGAGCAGTACTTC. This chain uses TRBV5-8 with TRBJ2-7; D is uncertain. The CDR3 is 14 amino acids. Per germline, CDR1 SGHTS and CDR2 YDEGEE. Trimming removed 1 base at V and 2 bases at J, with 10 bases between.

This chain links TRBV9 with TRBJ1-2; no clear D gene. Germline lookup yields CDR1 SGDLS and CDR2 YYNGEE. The CDR3 consists of 14 residues. The germline V and J ends were trimmed by 4 bases and 3 bases, with 13 bases remaining between them. CDR3 nucleotides: TGTGCCAGCAGCATTACGCGGGAGGACTATGGCTACACCTTC. Translating gives CASSITREDYGYTF. The full variable domain, its missing parts supplied by reference TRBV9 and TRBJ1-2, is DSGVTQTPKHLITATGQRVTLRCSPRSGDLSVYWYQQSLDQGLQFLIQYYNGEERAKGNILERFSAQQFPDLHSELNLSSLELGDSALYFCASSITREDYGYTFGSGTRLTVV.

With respect to this clone: Other nucleotide sequences from this sample produce the same CDR3. The V and J genes are TRBV6-5 and TRBJ2-3; D gene unclear. The CDR3 is 11 residues long. The V and J ends lost 3 bases and 5 bases respectively, with 3 bases between them. CDR1 MNHEY and CDR2 SVGAGI come from the germline V gene. In DNA, the CDR3 is TGTGCCAGCAGTTATGGAGATACGCAGTATTTT. Amino acid sequence: CASSYGDTQYF.

V gene TRBV18 combines with J gene TRBJ2-2; D not resolved. The ends were cut back, 1 base at V and 0 bases at J, with 9 bases in the middle. The length of the CDR3 is 16 residues. The germline gives CDR1 KGHSH, CDR2 LQKENI. In nucleotides, the CDR3 is TGTGCCAGCTCACCACTTGAACCGGCGAACACCGGGGAGCTGTTTTTT. Amino acids: CASSPLEPANTGELFF.

As concerns this clone: Relative to the germline gene, one junction end is altered; a read error may explain this. V usage is TRBV4-1 and J usage is TRBJ2-3, with D tentatively TRBD1 or TRBD2 (6 bases each). Germline loops: CDR1 MGHRA, CDR2 YSYEKL. The CDR3 has 17 residues. CDR3 coding DNA: TGCGCCAGCAGCCCAATCCCGGGGGCCGATGCGGCAGATACGCGGTATTTT. Protein sequence: CASSPIPGADAADTRYF.

The chain links TRBV6-6 to TRBJ2-5; tentatively, D is TRBD1 or TRBD2 (5 bases each). Germline CDR1 MNHNY, CDR2 SVGAGI (reference sequence). V gave up 0 bases and J gave up 5 bases, with 7 bases separating them. This CDR3 has 13 residues. Written as DNA, the CDR3 is TGTGCCAGCAGTTACTCGGGGGACGAGACCCAGTACTTC. Protein: CASSYSGDETQYF.

The gene calls are TRBV5-6 and TRBJ2-7; 8 bases are a match to TRBD1. Germline CDR1 and CDR2: SGHDT and YYEEEE. The CDR3 covers 14 residues. V shed 3 bases, J shed 5 bases, and the junction held 7 bases outside the gene matches. The CDR3 is CASSWDGQGNEQYF. Written as DNA, the CDR3 is TGTGCCAGCAGCTGGGACGGACAGGGAAACGAGCAGTACTTC.

This clone was counted a single time. The chain combines TRBV27 with TRBJ1-1; a possible D gene is TRBD1 (6 bases). The CDR3 loop spans 15 amino acids. V was clipped by 6 bases and J by 0 bases, with 14 bases between them. Germline CDR1 MNHEY, CDR2 SMNVEV (reference sequence). CDR3 sequence reads: CASSPNQGMNTEAFF. In DNA, the CDR3 is TGTGCCAGCAGCCCAAATCAGGGGATGAACACTGAAGCTTTCTTT.

J is TRBJ1-2 and V is TRBV9; a possible D gene is TRBD1 (5 bases). In germline, CDR1 is SGDLS, CDR2 YYNGEE. The CDR3 runs to 14 residues. V was clipped by 3 bases and J by 1 base, with 10 bases between them. The CDR3 coding sequence is TGTGCCAGCAGCGATTCCCAGGGTAACTATGGCTACACCTTC. This translates into CASSDSQGNYGYTF.

This sequence joins TRBV25-1 and TRBJ1-1, with a tentative D call TRBD1 (5 bases). Trimming took off 5 bases at V and 5 bases at J, with 12 bases between the two ends. This CDR3 is 13 amino acids long. The germline CDR1 and CDR2 sequences are MGHDK and SYGVNS. CDR3 loop: CASSYDRGTEAFF. In DNA, the CDR3 is TGTGCCAGCAGTTATGACCGGGGGACTGAAGCTTTCTTT. Full variable domain (remainder filled in from reference TRBV25-1 and TRBJ1-1): EADIYQTPRYLVIGTGKKITLECSQTMGHDKMYWYQQDPGMELHLIHYSYGVNSTEKGDLSSESTVSRIRTEHFPLTLESARPSHTSQYLCASSYDRGTEAFFGQGTRLTVV.